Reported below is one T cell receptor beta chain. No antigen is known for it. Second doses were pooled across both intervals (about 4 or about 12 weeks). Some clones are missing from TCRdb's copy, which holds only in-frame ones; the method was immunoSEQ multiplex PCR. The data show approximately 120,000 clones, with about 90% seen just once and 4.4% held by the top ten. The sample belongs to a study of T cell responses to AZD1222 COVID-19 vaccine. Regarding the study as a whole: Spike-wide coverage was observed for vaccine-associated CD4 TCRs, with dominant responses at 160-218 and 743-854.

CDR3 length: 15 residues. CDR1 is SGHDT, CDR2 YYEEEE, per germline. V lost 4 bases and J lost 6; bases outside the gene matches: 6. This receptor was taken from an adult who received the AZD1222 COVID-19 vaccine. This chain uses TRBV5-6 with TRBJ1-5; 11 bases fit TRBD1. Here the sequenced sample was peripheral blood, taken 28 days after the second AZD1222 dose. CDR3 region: CASSIGQGAGQPQHF. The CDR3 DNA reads TGTGCCAGCAGCATCGGACAGGGGGCTGGTCAGCCCCAGCATTTT.